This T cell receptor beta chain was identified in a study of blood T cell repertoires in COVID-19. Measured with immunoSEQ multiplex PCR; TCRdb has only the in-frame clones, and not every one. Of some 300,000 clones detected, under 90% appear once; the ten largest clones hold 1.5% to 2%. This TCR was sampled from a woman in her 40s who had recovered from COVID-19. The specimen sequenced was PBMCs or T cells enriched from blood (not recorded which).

The CDR3 bases are TGTGCCAGCAGCCCCCGACGGGATGCGGAGACCCAGTACTTC. Translation: CASSPRRDAETQYF. This rearrangement joins TRBV7-2 to TRBJ2-5; a weak D match, TRBD2 (5 bases). The CDR3 runs to 14 residues. Trimming stripped 5 bases from V and 5 bases from J, with 15 bases between. Germline CDR1 SGHTA, CDR2 FQGNSA. The whole variable domain, filled in from reference TRBV7-2 and TRBJ2-5, reads GAGVSQSPSNKVTEKGKDVELRCDPISGHTALYWYRQSLGQGLEFLIYFQGNSAPDKSGLPSDRFSAERTGGSVSTLTIQRTQQEDSAVYLCASSPRRDAETQYFGPGTRLLVL.